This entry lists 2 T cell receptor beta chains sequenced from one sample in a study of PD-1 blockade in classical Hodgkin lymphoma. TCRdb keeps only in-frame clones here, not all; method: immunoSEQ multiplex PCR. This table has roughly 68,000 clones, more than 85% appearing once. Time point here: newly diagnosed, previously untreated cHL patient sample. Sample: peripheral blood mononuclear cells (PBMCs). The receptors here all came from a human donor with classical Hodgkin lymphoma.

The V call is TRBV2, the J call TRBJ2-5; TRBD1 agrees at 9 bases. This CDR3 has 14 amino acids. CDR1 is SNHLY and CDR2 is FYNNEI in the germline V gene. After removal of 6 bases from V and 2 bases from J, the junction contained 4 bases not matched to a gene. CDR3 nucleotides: TGTGCCAGCAGAGACAGGGGGGGGCAAGAGACCCAGTACTTC. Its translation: CASRDRGGQETQYF.

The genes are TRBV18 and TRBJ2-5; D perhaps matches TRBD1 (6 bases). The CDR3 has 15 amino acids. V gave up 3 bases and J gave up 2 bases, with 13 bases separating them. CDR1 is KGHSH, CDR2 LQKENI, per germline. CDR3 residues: CASSPTPDRQETQYF. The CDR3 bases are TGTGCCAGCTCACCGACTCCGGACAGACAAGAGACCCAGTACTTC.